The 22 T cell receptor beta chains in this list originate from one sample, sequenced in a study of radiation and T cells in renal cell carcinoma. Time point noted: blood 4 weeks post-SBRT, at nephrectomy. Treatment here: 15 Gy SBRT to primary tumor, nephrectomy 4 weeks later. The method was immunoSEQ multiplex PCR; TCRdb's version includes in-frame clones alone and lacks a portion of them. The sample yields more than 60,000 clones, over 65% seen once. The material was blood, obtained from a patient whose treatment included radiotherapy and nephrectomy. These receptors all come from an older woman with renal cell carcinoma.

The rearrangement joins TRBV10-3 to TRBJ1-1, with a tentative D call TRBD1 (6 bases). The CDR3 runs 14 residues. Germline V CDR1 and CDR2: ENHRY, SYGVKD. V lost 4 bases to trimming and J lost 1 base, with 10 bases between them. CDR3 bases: TGTGCCATCAGTGTGGGGGGCCGGAACACTGAAGCTTTCTTT. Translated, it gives CAISVGGRNTEAFF.

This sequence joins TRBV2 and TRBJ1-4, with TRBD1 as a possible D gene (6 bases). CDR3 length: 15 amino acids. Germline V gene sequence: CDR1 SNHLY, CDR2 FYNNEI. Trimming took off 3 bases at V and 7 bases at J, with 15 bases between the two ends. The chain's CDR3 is CASSESGGVIEKLFF. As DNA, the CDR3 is TGTGCCAGCAGTGAGTCGGGGGGCGTTATTGAAAAACTGTTTTTT.

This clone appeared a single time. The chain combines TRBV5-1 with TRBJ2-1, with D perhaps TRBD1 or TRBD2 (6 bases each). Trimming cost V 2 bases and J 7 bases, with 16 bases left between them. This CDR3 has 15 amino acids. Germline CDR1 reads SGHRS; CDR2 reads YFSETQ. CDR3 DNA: TGCGCCAGCAGCTTTGGGCAGGGGAGGAGGAATGAGCAGTTCTTC. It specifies CASSFGQGRRNEQFF. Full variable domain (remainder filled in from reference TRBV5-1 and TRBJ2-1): KAGVTQTPRYLIKTRGQQVTLSCSPISGHRSVSWYQQTPGQGLQFLFEYFSETQRNKGNFPGRFSGRQFSNSRSEMNVSTLELGDSALYLCASSFGQGRRNEQFFGPGTRLTVL.

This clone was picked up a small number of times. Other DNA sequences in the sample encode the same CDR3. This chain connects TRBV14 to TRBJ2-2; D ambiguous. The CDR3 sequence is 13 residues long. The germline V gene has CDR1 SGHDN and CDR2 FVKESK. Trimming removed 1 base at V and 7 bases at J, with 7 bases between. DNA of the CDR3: TGTGCCAGCAGCCAAGGTTGGAGCGGGGAGCTGTTTTTT. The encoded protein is CASSQGWSGELFF. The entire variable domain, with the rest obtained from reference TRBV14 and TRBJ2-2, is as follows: EAGVTQFPSHSVIEKGQTVTLRCDPISGHDNLYWYRRVMGKEIKFLLHFVKESKQDESGMPNNRFLAERTGGTYSTLKVQPAELEDSGVYFCASSQGWSGELFFGEGSRLTVL.

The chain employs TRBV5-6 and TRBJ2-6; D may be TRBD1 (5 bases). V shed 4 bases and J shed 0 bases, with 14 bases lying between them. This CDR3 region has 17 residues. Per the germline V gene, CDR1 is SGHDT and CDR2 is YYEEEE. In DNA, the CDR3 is TGTGCCAGCAGCCCAACGGACACCACCTCTGGGGCCAACGTCCTGACTTTC. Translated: CASSPTDTTSGANVLTF.

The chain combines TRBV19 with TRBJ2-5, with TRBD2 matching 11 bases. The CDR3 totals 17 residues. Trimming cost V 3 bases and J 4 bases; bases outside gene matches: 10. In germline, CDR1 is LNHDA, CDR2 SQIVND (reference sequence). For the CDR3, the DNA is TGTGCCAGTAGTATTGTGTTTACTAGCGGGAGTGTAGAGACCCAGTACTTC. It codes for CASSIVFTSGSVETQYF. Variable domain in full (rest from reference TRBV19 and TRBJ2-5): DGGITQSPKYLFRKEGQNVTLSCEQNLNHDAMYWYRQDPGQGLRLIYYSQIVNDFQKGDIAEGYSVSREKKESFPLTVTSAQKNPTAFYLCASSIVFTSGSVETQYFGPGTRLLVL.

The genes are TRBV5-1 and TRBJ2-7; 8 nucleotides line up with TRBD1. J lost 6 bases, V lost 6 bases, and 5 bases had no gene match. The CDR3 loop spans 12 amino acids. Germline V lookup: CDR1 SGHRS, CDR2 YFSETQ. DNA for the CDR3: TGCGCCAGCACCCAGGGGGCTGCCGAGCAGTACTTC. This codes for CASTQGAAEQYF.

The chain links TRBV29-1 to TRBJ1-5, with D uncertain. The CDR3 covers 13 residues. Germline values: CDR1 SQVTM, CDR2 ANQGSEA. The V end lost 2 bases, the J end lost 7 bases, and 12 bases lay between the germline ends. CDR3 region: CSVEPEGGQPQHF. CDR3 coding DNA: TGCAGCGTTGAACCCGAGGGTGGACAGCCCCAGCATTTT.

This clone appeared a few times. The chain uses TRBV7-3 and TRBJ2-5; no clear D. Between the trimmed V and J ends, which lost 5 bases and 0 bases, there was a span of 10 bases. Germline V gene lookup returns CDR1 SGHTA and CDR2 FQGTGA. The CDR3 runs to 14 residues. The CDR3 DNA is TGTGCCAGCAGCCAAGACGCGTACCAAGAGACCCAGTACTTC. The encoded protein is CASSQDAYQETQYF.

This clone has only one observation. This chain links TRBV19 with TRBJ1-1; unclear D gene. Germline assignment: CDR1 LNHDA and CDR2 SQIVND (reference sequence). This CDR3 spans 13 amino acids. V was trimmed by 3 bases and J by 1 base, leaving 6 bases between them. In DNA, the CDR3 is TGTGCCAGTAGTATGAAAACGAACACTGAAGCTTTCTTT. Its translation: CASSMKTNTEAFF.

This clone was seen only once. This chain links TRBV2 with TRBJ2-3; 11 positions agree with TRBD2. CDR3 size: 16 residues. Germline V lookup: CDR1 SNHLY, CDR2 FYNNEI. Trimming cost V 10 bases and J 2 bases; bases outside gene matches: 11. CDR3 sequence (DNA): TGTGCCATCTCGGGGACTAGCGGTTTTTACACAGATACGCAGTATTTT. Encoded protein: CAISGTSGFYTDTQYF. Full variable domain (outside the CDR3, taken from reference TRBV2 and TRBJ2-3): EPEVTQTPSHQVTQMGQEVILRCVPISNHLYFYWYRQILGQKVEFLVSFYNNEISEKSEIFDDQFSVERPDGSNFTLKIRSTKLEDSAMYFCAISGTSGFYTDTQYFGPGTRLTVL.

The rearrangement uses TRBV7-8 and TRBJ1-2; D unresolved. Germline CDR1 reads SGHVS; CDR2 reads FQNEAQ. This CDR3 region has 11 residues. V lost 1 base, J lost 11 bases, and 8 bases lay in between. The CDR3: CASSLVPPYTF. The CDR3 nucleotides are TGTGCCAGCAGCTTAGTCCCTCCATACACCTTC.

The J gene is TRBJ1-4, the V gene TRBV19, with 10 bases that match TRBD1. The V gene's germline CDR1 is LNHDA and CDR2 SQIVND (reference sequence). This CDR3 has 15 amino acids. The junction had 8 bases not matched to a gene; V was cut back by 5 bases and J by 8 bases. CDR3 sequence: CASSRGTGETEKLFF. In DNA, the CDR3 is TGTGCCAGTAGTCGGGGGACAGGGGAAACCGAAAAACTGTTTTTT.

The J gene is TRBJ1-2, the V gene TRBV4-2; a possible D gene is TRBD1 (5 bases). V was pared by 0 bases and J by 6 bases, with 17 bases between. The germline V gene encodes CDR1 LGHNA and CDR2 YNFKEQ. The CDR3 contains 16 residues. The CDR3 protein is CASSQDLREGLNGYTF. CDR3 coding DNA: TGTGCCAGCAGCCAAGATCTGAGGGAGGGGTTGAATGGCTACACCTTC.

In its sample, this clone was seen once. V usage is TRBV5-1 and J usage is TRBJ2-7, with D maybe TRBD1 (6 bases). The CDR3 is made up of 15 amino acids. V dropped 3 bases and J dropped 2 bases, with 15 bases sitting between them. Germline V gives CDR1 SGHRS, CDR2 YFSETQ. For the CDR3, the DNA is TGCGCCAGCAGCTCAGGGGAGTTCAGGACCTACGAGCAGTACTTC. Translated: CASSSGEFRTYEQYF. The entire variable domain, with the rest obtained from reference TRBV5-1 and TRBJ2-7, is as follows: KAGVTQTPRYLIKTRGQQVTLSCSPISGHRSVSWYQQTPGQGLQFLFEYFSETQRNKGNFPGRFSGRQFSNSRSEMNVSTLELGDSALYLCASSSGEFRTYEQYFGPGTRLTVT.

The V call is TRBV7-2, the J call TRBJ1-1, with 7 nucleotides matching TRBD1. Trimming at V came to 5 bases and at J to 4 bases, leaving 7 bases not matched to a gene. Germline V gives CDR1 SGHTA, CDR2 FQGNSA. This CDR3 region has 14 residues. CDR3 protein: CASSLTRGATEAFF. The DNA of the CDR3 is TGTGCCAGCAGCCTTACCAGGGGGGCCACTGAAGCTTTCTTT.

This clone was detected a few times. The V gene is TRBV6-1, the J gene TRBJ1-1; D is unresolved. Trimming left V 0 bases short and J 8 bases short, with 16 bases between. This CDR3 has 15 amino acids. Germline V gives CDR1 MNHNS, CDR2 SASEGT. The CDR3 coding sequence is TGTGCCAGCAGTGAAGCCGGACGTCGGGCCAGCGAAGCTTTCTTT. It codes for CASSEAGRRASEAFF.

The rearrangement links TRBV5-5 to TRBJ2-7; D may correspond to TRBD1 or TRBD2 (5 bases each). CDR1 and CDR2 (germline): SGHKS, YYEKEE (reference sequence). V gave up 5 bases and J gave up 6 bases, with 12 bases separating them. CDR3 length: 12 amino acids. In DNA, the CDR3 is TGTGCCAGCAGGGGGGATGGCGCCGAGCAGTACTTC. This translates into CASRGDGAEQYF.

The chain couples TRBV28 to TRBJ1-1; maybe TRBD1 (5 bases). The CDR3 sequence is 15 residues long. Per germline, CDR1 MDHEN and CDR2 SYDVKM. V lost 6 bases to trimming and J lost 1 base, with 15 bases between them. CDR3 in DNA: TGTGCCAGCAGGACCCCCGGACACCGGAACACTGAAGCTTTCTTT. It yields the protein CASRTPGHRNTEAFF.

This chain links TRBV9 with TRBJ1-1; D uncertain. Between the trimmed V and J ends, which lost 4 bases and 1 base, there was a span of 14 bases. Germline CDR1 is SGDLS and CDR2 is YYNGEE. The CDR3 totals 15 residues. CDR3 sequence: CASSPFLLANTEAFF. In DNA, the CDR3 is TGTGCCAGCAGCCCGTTCTTACTTGCGAACACTGAAGCTTTCTTT. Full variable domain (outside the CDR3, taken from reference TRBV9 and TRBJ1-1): DSGVTQTPKHLITATGQRVTLRCSPRSGDLSVYWYQQSLDQGLQFLIQYYNGEERAKGNILERFSAQQFPDLHSELNLSSLELGDSALYFCASSPFLLANTEAFFGQGTRLTVV.

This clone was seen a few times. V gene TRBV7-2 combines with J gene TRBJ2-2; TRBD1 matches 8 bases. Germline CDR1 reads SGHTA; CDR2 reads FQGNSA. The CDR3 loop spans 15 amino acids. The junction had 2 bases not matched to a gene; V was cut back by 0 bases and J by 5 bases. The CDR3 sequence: CASSLAGQGTGELFF. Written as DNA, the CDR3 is TGTGCCAGCAGCTTAGCCGGACAGGGTACCGGGGAGCTGTTTTTT.

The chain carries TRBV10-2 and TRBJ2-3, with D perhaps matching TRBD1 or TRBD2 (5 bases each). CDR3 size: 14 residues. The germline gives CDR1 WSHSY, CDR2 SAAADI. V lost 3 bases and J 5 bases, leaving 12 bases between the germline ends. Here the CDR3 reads CASSERTGRDTQYF. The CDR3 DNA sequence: TGCGCCAGCAGTGAAAGGACGGGGCGAGATACGCAGTATTTT.